This T cell receptor beta chain was identified during a study of PD-1 blockade in classical Hodgkin lymphoma. Each patient relapsed following autologous stem cell transplantation, and prior brentuximab vedotin exposure differed. Generated by immunoSEQ multiplex PCR, the TCRdb table keeps only in-frame clones and is missing some. The sample yields about 110,000 clones, 80% to 90% seen once. This material consisted of peripheral blood mononuclear cells (PBMCs), taken before the second cycle of nivolumab. The receptor was derived from a human donor with classical Hodgkin lymphoma.

CDR3 residues: CAWSRQGASSGNTIYF. In DNA, the CDR3 is TGTGCCTGGAGTCGCCAGGGGGCAAGCTCTGGAAACACCATATATTTT. The chain uses TRBV30 and TRBJ1-3, with 8 positions matching TRBD1. V was pared by 2 bases and J by 0 bases, with 6 bases of the junction left unmatched. Germline CDR1 reads GTSNPN; CDR2 reads SVGIG (reference sequence). The CDR3 extends over 16 amino acids.